This T cell receptor beta chain was profiled in a study of blood T cell repertoires in COVID-19. The germline V gene has CDR1 SNHLY and CDR2 FYNNEI. The CDR3 runs to 11 residues. The ends were cut back, 8 bases at V and 3 bases at J, with 4 bases in the middle. TCRdb's table, derived via immunoSEQ multiplex PCR, lists solely in-frame clones and lacks some. The repertoire has 70,000 to 100,000 clones, around four fifths of them found once; the top ten carry 10% to 15%. The V call is TRBV2, the J call TRBJ2-2, with D hard to call. The sequence was obtained from a human donor in a cohort sampled during active COVID-19. Sequencing input: peripheral blood. The CDR3 sequence: CASSYTGELFF. The CDR3 nucleotides read TGTGCCAGCTCCTACACCGGGGAGCTGTTTTTT.